A single sample gave rise to the 25 T cell receptor beta chains below, sequenced in a study of tumor and adjacent non-tumor tissue in lung cancer (dated by TCRdb to the late 2010s). RNA was isolated from bulk unsorted tissue, and RNA quality was assessed with a NanoDrop ND-1000 and an Agilent 2100. The method behind the library was multiplex PCR. Sequenced on an Illumina HiSeq 2500. TCRbeta libraries were constructed through three rounds of nested PCR with primers (Table S4) according to protocols adapted from ARM-PCR. TCRdb passed the public sequencing reads through fastp at Q25 and MiXCR, retaining productive beta sequences. CDR3 protein sequences are deduplicated, and each keeps its most common genes and DNA. The sample includes more than 120,000 distinct CDR3 sequences, with approximately 70% observed a single time. 15% to 20% of the sample is taken by the ten largest. Specimen: lung tumor tissue. The receptor set was obtained from a man in his 60s with small cell lung cancer.

With regard to this clonotype: At one end, the junction sequence differs from germline, possibly due to a read error. The rearrangement joins TRBV6-5 to TRBJ2-5, with 8 bases fitting TRBD1. The CDR3 has 14 residues. CDR1 is MNHEY, CDR2 SVGAGI, per germline. The CDR3 sequence: CASSSQGAQGTQYF. The CDR3, as DNA: TGTGCCAGTAGTTCTCAGGGGGCCCAAGGGACCCAGTACTTC.

Regarding this clonotype: The CDR3 end shows no conserved phenylalanine or tryptophan, and so a read error is likely. The chain has TRBV5-6 and TRBJ2-7; no reliable D call. Trimming took 2 bases from V and 3 from J, leaving 3 bases between them. Germline V lookup: CDR1 SGHDT, CDR2 YYEEEE. The CDR3 spans 11 residues. CDR3 DNA sequence: TGTGCCAGCAGCTTTGACTACGAGCAGTACTTA. It is translated as CASSFDYEQYL.

In its sample, this clonotype was seen a few times. One end of the junction varies from germline; a read error may be responsible. J is TRBJ2-7 and V is TRBV20-1; D may be TRBD2 (6 bases). Looked up from germline, CDR1 is DFQATT and CDR2 is SNEGSKA (reference sequence). The length of the CDR3 is 13 residues. CDR3 region: CSTSFGTAYEQYF. The CDR3 DNA is TGCAGTACTAGCTTTGGGACTGCCTACGAGCAGTATTTC.

This clonotype appeared many times. The chain joins TRBV20-1 to TRBJ2-7; D is possibly TRBD1 (6 bases). V dropped 1 base and J dropped 6 bases, with 13 bases sitting between them. Germline CDR1 DFQATT, CDR2 SNEGSKA (reference sequence). The length of the CDR3 is 13 residues. CDR3: CSARGTGGGEQYV. The CDR3 nucleotides are TGCAGTGCTAGAGGGACTGGGGGCGGCGAGCAGTACGTC.

On this clonotype: This could be a read error, since a much larger clone is one nucleotide away. The gene calls are TRBV5-6 and TRBJ2-6, with D uncertain. This CDR3 spans 15 amino acids. Germline V gene data show CDR1 as SGHDT and CDR2 as YYEEEE. The CDR3: CASSLGASGTNVLTF. In DNA, the CDR3 is TGTGCCAGCAGCTTGGGAGCCTCTGGGACCAACGTCCTGACTTTC.

Remarks on this clonotype: The junction does not match germline at one end; this may be a read error. The chain recombines TRBV5-1 with TRBJ2-7; D unresolved. CDR3 length: 14 amino acids. Germline lookup yields CDR1 SGHRS and CDR2 YFSETQ. CDR3 sequence (DNA): TGCACCAGCAGCTTGCTACAGAACTTTAACGAGCAGTACTTC. Amino acids: CTSSLLQNFNEQYF. The full variable domain, its missing parts supplied by reference TRBV5-1 and TRBJ2-7, is KAGVTQTPRYLIKTRGQQVTLSCSPISGHRSVSWYQQTPGQGLQFLFEYFSETQRNKGNFPGRFSGRQFSNSRSEMNVSTLELGDSALYLCTSSLLQNFNEQYFGPGTRLTVT.

V and J are TRBV11-2 and TRBJ2-6; possibly TRBD2 for D (5 bases). Trimming took off 0 bases at V and 9 bases at J, with 12 bases between the two ends. Germline CDR1 SGHAT, CDR2 FQNNGV. The CDR3 loop spans 15 amino acids. The CDR3 is CASSLDPSGGNVLTF. The CDR3 DNA reads as TGTGCCAGCAGCTTAGACCCATCTGGAGGCAACGTCCTGACTTTC.

On this clonotype: Since a much larger clone is just one base distant, this may be a read error. The chain is built from TRBV11-3 and TRBJ2-7; D is undetermined. Germline CDR1 is SGHNT and CDR2 is YENEEA. This CDR3 region has 12 residues. The CDR3 reads CASSLALYEQHF. The CDR3 DNA reads as TGTGCCAGCAGCTTAGCTCTCTACGAGCAGCACTTC. The full variable domain, in which reference TRBV11-3 and TRBJ2-7 provide the parts outside the CDR3, is EAGVVQSPRYKIIEKKQPVAFWCNPISGHNTLYWYLQNLGQGPELLIRYENEEAVDDSQLPKDRFSAERLKGVDSTLKIQPAELGDSAVYLCASSLALYEQHFGPGTRLTVT.

As to this clonotype: One end of the junction varies from germline; a read error may be responsible. The chain couples TRBV11-1 to TRBJ1-2; TRBD1 is a possible D gene (6 bases). This CDR3 is built from 13 residues. Germline V gene data show CDR1 as SGHAT and CDR2 as FQDESV (reference sequence). The CDR3 sequence is CASNRDNFYGYTF. The CDR3 nucleotides are TGCGCCAGTAACCGGGACAACTTCTATGGCTACACCTTC. Based on the CDR3 plus reference TRBV11-1 and TRBJ1-2, the full variable domain is EAEVAQSPRYKITEKSQAVAFWCDPISGHATLYWYRQILGQGPELLVQFQDESVVDDSQLPKDRFSAERLKGVDSTLKIQPAELGDSAMYLCASNRDNFYGYTFGSGTRLTVV.

Concerning this clonotype: An end of the junction differs from the germline gene, which may be a read error. The chain combines TRBV6-2 or TRBV6-3 with TRBJ2-2; weak D call: TRBD2 (6 bases). The CDR3 has 12 amino acids. Germline V lookup: CDR1 MNHEY, CDR2 SVGEGT. CDR3 region: CVSSSLAGELLF. The DNA for the CDR3 is TGTGTCAGCAGTTCACTAGCCGGGGAGCTGCTTTTT.

In the case of this clonotype: A much larger clone differs from this one at a single base, so this may be a read error. The V call is TRBV6-5, the J call TRBJ1-5; D remains unclear. CDR3 length: 15 amino acids. Germline-derived CDR1 and CDR2 are MNHEY and SVGAGI. CDR3: CASSNSQYSNQPQHF. The CDR3, as DNA: TGTGCCAGCAGTAACTCCCAGTATAGCAATCAGCCCCAGCATTTT.

The chain recombines TRBV6-7 with TRBJ1-1; possibly TRBD1 for D (5 bases). TRBV6-7 is flagged as an ORF with uncertain function. V lost 9 bases and J lost 10, with 6 bases in between. The CDR3 sequence is 8 residues long. The DNA of the CDR3 is TGTGCCAGTGGGGGAGCTTTCTTT. Residues: CASGGAFF.

For this clonotype: Sequence at one end of the junction differs from germline and may be a read error. The V gene is TRBV11-2, the J gene TRBJ2-1; the match to TRBD2 covers 7 bases. Germline V CDR1 and CDR2: SGHAT, FQNNGV. The CDR3 contains 15 residues. CDR3 sequence: CASSLTSRRRDEQFF. CDR3 bases: TGTGCCAGCAGCTTGACTAGCAGGAGGCGGGATGAACAGTTCTTC.

On this clonotype: An end of the junction differs from the germline gene, which may be a read error. J is TRBJ1-6 and V is TRBV6-6; TRBD1 is a possible D gene (5 bases). The CDR3 consists of 14 residues. Germline V gene data show CDR1 as MNHNY and CDR2 as SVGAGI (reference sequence). The CDR3 region is CASSSGLGDSPLNF. DNA for the CDR3: TGTGCCAGCAGTTCGGGATTGGGGGATTCACCCCTCAACTTT.

Comment on this clonotype: In this CDR3 the conserved last residue, phenylalanine or tryptophan, is missing, so a read error is likely. V usage is TRBV11-1 and J usage is TRBJ2-2; D perhaps matches TRBD2 (5 bases). Looked up from germline, CDR1 is SGHAT and CDR2 is FQDESV (reference sequence). CDR3 size: 12 residues. This CDR3 is CASRQNTGVLFL. Here the CDR3 DNA reads TGTGCCAGCAGACAGAATACCGGGGTGCTGTTTCTT.

Worth noting for this clonotype: Since no conserved phenylalanine or tryptophan closes the CDR3, a read error is the likely cause. The chain recombines TRBV11-3 with TRBJ2-3, with TRBD2 as a possible D gene (5 bases). Per the germline V gene, CDR1 is SGHNT and CDR2 is YENEEA. The CDR3 runs to 12 residues. In DNA form, the CDR3 reads TGTGCTAGCAGCTTAGGGCGGGCCCAGCAGTATTAT. Protein sequence: CASSLGRAQQYY.

With regard to this clonotype: Since a much larger clone is just one base distant, this may be a read error. The CDR3 reads CVSSATGTDYEQYF. DNA of the CDR3: TGTGTCAGCAGCGCCACCGGGACAGACTACGAGCAGTACTTC. V is TRBV9 and J is TRBJ2-7, with 7 positions matching TRBD1. Germline-derived CDR1 and CDR2 are SGDLS and YYNGEE. The CDR3 covers 14 residues.

V and J are TRBV20-1 and TRBJ1-2; D gene uncertain. Trimming left V 3 bases short and J 6 bases short, with 14 bases between. The germline gives CDR1 DFQATT, CDR2 SNEGSKA (reference sequence). The CDR3 is made up of 13 amino acids. As DNA, the CDR3 is TGCAGTGCTAGTCAACTAGGGCTCAATGGCTACACCTTC. This translates into CSASQLGLNGYTF.

In its sample, this clonotype was seen many times. The rearrangement uses TRBV6-5 and TRBJ2-1; 9 nucleotides line up with TRBD2. CDR1 is MNHEY and CDR2 is SVGAGI in the germline V gene. This CDR3 is built from 15 residues. V trimming: 6 bases; J trimming: 4 bases; junction bases outside the gene matches: 7. The CDR3 loop is CASRPLAGPYNEQFF. The CDR3 DNA sequence: TGTGCCAGCAGGCCGCTAGCGGGACCATACAATGAGCAGTTCTTC.

V and J are TRBV28 and TRBJ2-7; 13 bases agree with TRBD2. CDR1 and CDR2 from the germline V gene are MDHEN and SYDVKM. V was clipped by 6 bases and J by 4 bases; unmatched bases: 21. This CDR3 comprises 20 residues. In DNA form, the CDR3 reads TGTGCCAGCAGCCCTAACGAGGGGAAAAGGACTAGCGGGAGAGGGTACGAGCAGTACTTC. Encoded protein: CASSPNEGKRTSGRGYEQYF. The whole variable domain, filled in from reference TRBV28 and TRBJ2-7, reads DVKVTQSSRYLVKRTGEKVFLECVQDMDHENMFWYRQDPGLGLRLIYFSYDVKMKEKGDIPEGYSVSREKKERFSLILESASTNQTSMYLCASSPNEGKRTSGRGYEQYFGPGTRLTVT.

The chain combines TRBV20-1 with TRBJ2-7; 9 nucleotides align to TRBD1. CDR1 and CDR2 (germline): DFQATT, SNEGSKA (reference sequence). V dropped 7 bases and J dropped 5; count of bases not matched to a gene: 12. This CDR3 region has 14 residues. The CDR3 DNA reads TGCAGTGATAGCAGGGGACAGGGAATAGACGAGCAGTACTTC. Its protein is CSDSRGQGIDEQYF.

This chain uses TRBV14 with TRBJ2-1; D is tentatively TRBD1 or TRBD2 (6 bases each). The CDR3 is 21 residues long. V lost 1 base, J lost 4 bases, and 29 bases lay in between. Germline V gives CDR1 SGHDN, CDR2 FVKESK. The CDR3: CASSQGIVPGAYRRGYNEQFF. CDR3 nucleotides: TGTGCCAGCAGCCAAGGGATCGTACCGGGGGCGTATCGACGGGGATACAATGAGCAGTTCTTC.

This clonotype was picked up a small number of times. A much larger clone lies one base from this, so it may be a read error. This chain links TRBV4-2 with TRBJ2-1; tentatively, D is TRBD2 (7 bases). Germline V CDR1 and CDR2: LGHNA, YNFKEQ. Trimming removed 0 bases at V and 8 bases at J, with 20 bases between. The CDR3 has 17 residues. The CDR3 DNA sequence: TGTGCCAGCAGCCAAGATCAGGGTGGTGGGAGGGGGTATGAGCAGTTCTTC. Amino acids: CASSQDQGGGRGYEQFF.

This clonotype was detected once. One end of the junction fails to match germline, which may point to a read error. CDR3 nucleotide sequence: TGCAGTGATAGAGCCGGGAGTCAGTCAGGCACTGAAGCTTTCTTT. It codes for CSDRAGSQSGTEAFF. V gene TRBV20-1 combines with J gene TRBJ1-1, with D unclear. The CDR3 covers 15 residues. CDR1 and CDR2 (germline): DFQATT, SNEGSKA (reference sequence).

Remarks on this clonotype: The final CDR3 position lacks the conserved phenylalanine or tryptophan, pointing to a likely read error. This rearrangement joins TRBV29-1 to TRBJ2-4; possible D gene TRBD2, 7 bases. The germline V gene has CDR1 SQVTM and CDR2 ANQGSEA. CDR3 length equals 15 residues. V shed 7 bases and J shed 10 bases, with 26 bases lying between them. CDR3 DNA: TGCAGCGCCGAGGGGGGACGGGGGGCTTCGGAAATTCAGTACCTC. Its translation is CSAEGGRGASEIQYL.